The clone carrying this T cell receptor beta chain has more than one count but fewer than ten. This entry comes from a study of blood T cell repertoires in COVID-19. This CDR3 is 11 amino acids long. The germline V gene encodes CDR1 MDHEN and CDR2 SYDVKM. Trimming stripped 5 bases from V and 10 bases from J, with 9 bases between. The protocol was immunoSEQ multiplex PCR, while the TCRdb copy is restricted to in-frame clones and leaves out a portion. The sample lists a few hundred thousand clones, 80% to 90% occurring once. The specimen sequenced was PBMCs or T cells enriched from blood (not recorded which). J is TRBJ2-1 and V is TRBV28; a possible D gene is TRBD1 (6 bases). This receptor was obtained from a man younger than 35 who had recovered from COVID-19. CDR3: CASSLDREQFF. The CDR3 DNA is TGTGCCAGCAGTCTAGACAGGGAGCAGTTCTTC.